The 9 T cell receptor beta chains in this list originate from one sample, sequenced in a study of blood T cell repertoires in COVID-19. The method was immunoSEQ multiplex PCR; TCRdb's version includes in-frame clones alone and lacks a portion of them. The table records 300,000 or so clones, around nine tenths of them present only once. Source material: PBMCs or T cells enriched from blood (not recorded which). The receptors originated from a woman aged 45-59 years who had been exposed to COVID-19.

The rearrangement joins TRBV5-1 to TRBJ1-3; 10 bases are shared with TRBD1. Germline CDR1 is SGHRS and CDR2 is YFSETQ. With 1 base clipped from V and 0 bases from J, the junction kept 13 bases outside the gene matches. This CDR3 contains 20 residues. This CDR3 reads CASSLSSGTGARSSGNTIYF. DNA for the CDR3: TGCGCCAGCAGCTTGAGTAGCGGGACAGGGGCTCGCAGCTCTGGAAACACCATATATTTT.

The chain has TRBV18 and TRBJ2-7; D gene unclear. The CDR3 spans 11 residues. The ends were cut back, 6 bases at V and 0 bases at J, with 3 bases in the middle. Germline V gene data show CDR1 as KGHSH and CDR2 as LQKENI. The CDR3 loop reads CASSSSYEQYF. The CDR3 DNA is TGTGCCAGCTCCAGCTCCTACGAGCAGTACTTC.

The chain has TRBV10-2 and TRBJ1-5, with unresolved D. The CDR3 consists of 15 residues. Germline V gene sequence: CDR1 WSHSY, CDR2 SAAADI. With 3 bases removed from V and 1 base from J, the gap between germline ends came to 10 bases. The chain's CDR3 is CASSDWGGSNQPQHF. The DNA for the CDR3 is TGCGCCAGCAGTGACTGGGGAGGGAGCAATCAGCCCCAGCATTTT.

CDR3 loop: CASSMDRASSSPLHF. The CDR3 bases are TGTGCCAGCAGCATGGACAGGGCTTCTTCCTCACCCCTCCACTTT. The chain uses TRBV7-8 and TRBJ1-6, with 8 bases aligning to TRBD1. Trimming at V came to 5 bases and at J to 10 bases, leaving 10 bases not matched to a gene. Germline CDR1 is SGHVS and CDR2 is FQNEAQ. The CDR3 extends over 15 amino acids. The full variable domain, with the rest looked up from reference TRBV7-8 and TRBJ1-6, is GAGVSQSPRYKVAKRGQDVALRCDPISGHVSLFWYQQALGQGPEFLTYFQNEAQLDKSGLPSDRFFAERPEGSVSTLKIQRTQQEDSAVYLCASSMDRASSSPLHFGNGTRLTVT.

The J gene is TRBJ2-3, the V gene TRBV4-1; 8 bases align to TRBD2. This CDR3 spans 17 amino acids. CDR1 and CDR2 (germline): MGHRA, YSYEKL. V shed 0 bases, J shed 7 bases, and the junction held 12 bases outside the gene matches. The CDR3 DNA is TGCGCCAGCAGCCAAGATGGCGGGGGGTATGCGAGGTATACGCAGTATTTT. Translated: CASSQDGGGYARYTQYF.

The rearrangement joins TRBV7-8 to TRBJ2-1; possibly TRBD2 for D (6 bases). The CDR3 runs to 16 residues. Trimming stripped 4 bases from V and 8 bases from J, with 21 bases between. Germline CDR1 reads SGHVS; CDR2 reads FQNEAQ. CDR3 in DNA: TGTGCCAGCAGCTCTAGAGGGACTCCACCCTGGGATGAGCAGTTCTTC. Its protein product is CASSSRGTPPWDEQFF.

The CDR3 sequence is CASSRGEVDEKLFF. The CDR3 region has the DNA TGTGCCAGCAGTAGAGGGGAGGTGGATGAAAAACTGTTTTTT. The chain joins TRBV27 to TRBJ1-4, with a possible D match to TRBD1 (5 bases). Per the germline V gene, CDR1 is MNHEY and CDR2 is SMNVEV (reference sequence). V gave up 5 bases and J gave up 6 bases, with 13 bases separating them. This CDR3 is built from 14 residues.

This clone was seen just once. Other DNA sequences in the sample encode the same CDR3. The chain joins TRBV5-1 to TRBJ2-5, with D perhaps matching TRBD2 (5 bases). Germline V gene lookup returns CDR1 SGHRS and CDR2 YFSETQ. V was clipped by 0 bases and J by 5 bases, with 8 bases between them. The length of the CDR3 is 13 residues. The CDR3 reads CASSLARGETQYF. CDR3 coding DNA: TGCGCCAGCAGCTTGGCCCGAGGGGAGACCCAGTACTTC.

The DNA of the CDR3 is TGTGCCAGCAGTGATAGGCGGGTGGACCTGAACACTGAAGCTTTCTTT. Translation: CASSDRRVDLNTEAFF. This chain links TRBV6-1 with TRBJ1-1, with no clear D. The CDR3 has 16 amino acids. V was cut by 3 bases and J by 0 bases, with 14 bases left in between. The germline CDR1 and CDR2 sequences are MNHNS and SASEGT.